This T cell receptor beta chain was recovered during a study of Ad26.COV2.S vaccination and SARS-CoV-2 variants. Study-level background: Participants got Ad26.COV2.S intramuscularly, once or twice 56 days apart.

This clone was recorded once. Clones were read by immunoSEQ multiplex PCR, and TCRdb kept only the in-frame ones, dropping some. The sample lists some 390,000 clones, 75% to 90% occurring once. Sample treatment: around 19 received Ad26.COV2.S at low or high dose, single or two shots; about five received placebo; per-sample allocation not given. The investigators took samples on day 63 after the first vaccine or placebo injection. Trimming cost V 1 base and J 2 bases; bases outside gene matches: 5. CDR3 size: 16 residues. The chain employs TRBV5-3 and TRBJ2-7; 11 positions match TRBD2. TRBV5-3 has ORF status, its function being uncertain. Here the sequenced sample was peripheral blood, taken in a trial of Ad26.COV2.S vaccine versus placebo. The sequence derives from a person between 18 and 59 years old who received the Ad26.COV2.S COVID-19 vaccine or a placebo. The CDR3 region is CARSLLGSGRAYEQYF. CDR3 bases: TGTGCCAGAAGCTTGCTAGGTAGCGGGAGGGCCTACGAGCAGTACTTC.